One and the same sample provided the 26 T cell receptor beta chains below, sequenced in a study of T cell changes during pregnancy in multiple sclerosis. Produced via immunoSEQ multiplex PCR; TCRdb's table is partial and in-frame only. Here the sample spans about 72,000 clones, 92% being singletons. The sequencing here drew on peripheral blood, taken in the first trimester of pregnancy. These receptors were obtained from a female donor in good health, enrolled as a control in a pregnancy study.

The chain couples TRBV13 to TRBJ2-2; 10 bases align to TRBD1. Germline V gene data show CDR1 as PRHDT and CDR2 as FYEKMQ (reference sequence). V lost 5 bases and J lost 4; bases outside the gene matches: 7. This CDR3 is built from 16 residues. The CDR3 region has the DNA TGTGCCAGCAGCCCCGGGACAGGGGCGGCCACCGGGGAGCTGTTTTTT. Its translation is CASSPGTGAATGELFF.

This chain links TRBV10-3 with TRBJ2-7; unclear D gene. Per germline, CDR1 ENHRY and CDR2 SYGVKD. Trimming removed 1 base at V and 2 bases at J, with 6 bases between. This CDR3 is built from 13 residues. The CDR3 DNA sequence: TGTGCCATCAGTGAGTTACAGACCTACGAGCAGTACTTC. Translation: CAISELQTYEQYF.

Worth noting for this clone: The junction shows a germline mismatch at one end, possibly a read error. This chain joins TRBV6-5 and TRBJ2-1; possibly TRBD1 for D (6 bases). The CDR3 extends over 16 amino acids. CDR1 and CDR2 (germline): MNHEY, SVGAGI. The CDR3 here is CASSYKGHGRNNEQFF. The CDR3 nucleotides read TGTGCCAGCAGTTACAAGGGACATGGCAGGAACAACGAGCAGTTCTTC.

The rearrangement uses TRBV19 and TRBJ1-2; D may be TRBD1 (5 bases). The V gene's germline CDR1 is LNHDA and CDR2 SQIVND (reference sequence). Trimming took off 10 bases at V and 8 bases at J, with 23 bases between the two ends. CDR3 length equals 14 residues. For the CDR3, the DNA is TGTGCCAAACCGAGACTGCGGGGGACTGACGGCTACACCTTC. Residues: CAKPRLRGTDGYTF.

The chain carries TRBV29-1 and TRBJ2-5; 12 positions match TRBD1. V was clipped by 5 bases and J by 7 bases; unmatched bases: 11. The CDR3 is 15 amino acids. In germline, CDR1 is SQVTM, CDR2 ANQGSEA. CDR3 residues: CSVSGTGGLYSTQYF. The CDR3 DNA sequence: TGCAGCGTTTCCGGGACAGGGGGCTTATATTCGACCCAGTACTTC.

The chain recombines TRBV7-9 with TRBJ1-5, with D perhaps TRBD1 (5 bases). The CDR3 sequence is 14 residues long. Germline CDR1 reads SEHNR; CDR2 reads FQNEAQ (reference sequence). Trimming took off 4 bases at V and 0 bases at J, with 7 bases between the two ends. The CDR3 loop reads CASSSDSSNQPQHF. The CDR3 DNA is TGTGCCAGCAGCTCAGACAGTAGCAATCAGCCCCAGCATTTT.

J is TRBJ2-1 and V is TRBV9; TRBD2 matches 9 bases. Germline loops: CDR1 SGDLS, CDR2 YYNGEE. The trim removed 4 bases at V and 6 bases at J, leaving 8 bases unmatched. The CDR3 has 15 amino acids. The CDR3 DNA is TGTGCCAGCAGCCTAAGTAGCGGGAGACTCAATGAGCAGTTCTTC. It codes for CASSLSSGRLNEQFF.

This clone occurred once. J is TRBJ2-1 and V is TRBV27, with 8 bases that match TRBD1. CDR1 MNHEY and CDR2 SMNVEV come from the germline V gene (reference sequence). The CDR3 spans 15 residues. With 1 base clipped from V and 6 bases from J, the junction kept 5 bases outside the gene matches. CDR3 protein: CASSLLGTGANEQFF. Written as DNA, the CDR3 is TGTGCCAGCAGTTTATTGGGGACAGGAGCCAATGAGCAGTTCTTC.

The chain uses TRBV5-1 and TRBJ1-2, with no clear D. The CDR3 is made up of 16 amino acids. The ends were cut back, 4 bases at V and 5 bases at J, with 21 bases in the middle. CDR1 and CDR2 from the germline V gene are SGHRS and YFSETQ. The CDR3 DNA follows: TGCGCCAGCAGCCCGAACCTCGGACTAGCGGGATATGGCTACACCTTC. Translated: CASSPNLGLAGYGYTF. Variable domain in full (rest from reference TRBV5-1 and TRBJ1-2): KAGVTQTPRYLIKTRGQQVTLSCSPISGHRSVSWYQQTPGQGLQFLFEYFSETQRNKGNFPGRFSGRQFSNSRSEMNVSTLELGDSALYLCASSPNLGLAGYGYTFGSGTRLTVV.

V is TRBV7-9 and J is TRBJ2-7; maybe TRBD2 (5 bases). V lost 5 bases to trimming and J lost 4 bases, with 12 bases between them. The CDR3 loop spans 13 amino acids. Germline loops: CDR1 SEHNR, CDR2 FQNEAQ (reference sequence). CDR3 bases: TGTGCCAGCAGCCCGGAGGCAGGATACGAGCAGTACTTC. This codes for CASSPEAGYEQYF.

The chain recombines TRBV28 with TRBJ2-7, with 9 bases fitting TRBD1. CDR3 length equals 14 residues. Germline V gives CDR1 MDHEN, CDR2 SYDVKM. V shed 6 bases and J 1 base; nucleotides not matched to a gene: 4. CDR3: CASRQDRGSYEQYF. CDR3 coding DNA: TGTGCCAGCAGGCAAGACAGGGGGTCCTACGAGCAGTACTTC.

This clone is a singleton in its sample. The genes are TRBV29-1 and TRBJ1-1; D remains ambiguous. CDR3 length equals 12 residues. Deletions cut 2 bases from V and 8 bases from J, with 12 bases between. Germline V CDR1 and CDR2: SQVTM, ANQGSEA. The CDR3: CSVEQAPQEAFF. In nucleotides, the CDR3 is TGCAGCGTTGAACAGGCCCCACAAGAAGCTTTCTTT.

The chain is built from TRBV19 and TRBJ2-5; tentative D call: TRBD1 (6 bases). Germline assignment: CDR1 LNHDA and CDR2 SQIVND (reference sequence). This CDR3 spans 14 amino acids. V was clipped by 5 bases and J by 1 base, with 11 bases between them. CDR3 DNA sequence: TGTGCCAGTAGTCCCTTACAGGGCCAAGAGACCCAGTACTTC. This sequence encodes CASSPLQGQETQYF.

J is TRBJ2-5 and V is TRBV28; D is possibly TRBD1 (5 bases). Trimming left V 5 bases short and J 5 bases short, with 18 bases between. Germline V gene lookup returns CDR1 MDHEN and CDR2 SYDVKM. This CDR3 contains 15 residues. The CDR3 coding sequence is TGTGCCAGCAGTACCCGGGCAGGGCTTCGGGAGACCCAGTACTTC. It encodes CASSTRAGLRETQYF.

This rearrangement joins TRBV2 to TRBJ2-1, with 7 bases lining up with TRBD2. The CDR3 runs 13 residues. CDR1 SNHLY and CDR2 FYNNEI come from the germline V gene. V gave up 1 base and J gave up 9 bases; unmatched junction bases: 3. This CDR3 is CASSEGRELEQFF. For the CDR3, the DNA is TGTGCCAGCAGTGAAGGGCGGGAGCTTGAGCAGTTCTTC.

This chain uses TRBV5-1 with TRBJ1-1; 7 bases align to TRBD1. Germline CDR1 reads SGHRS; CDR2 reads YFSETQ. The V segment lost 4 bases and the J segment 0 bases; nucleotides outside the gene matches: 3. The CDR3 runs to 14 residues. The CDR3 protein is CASSTGDMNTEAFF. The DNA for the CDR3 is TGCGCCAGCAGCACAGGGGACATGAACACTGAAGCTTTCTTT.

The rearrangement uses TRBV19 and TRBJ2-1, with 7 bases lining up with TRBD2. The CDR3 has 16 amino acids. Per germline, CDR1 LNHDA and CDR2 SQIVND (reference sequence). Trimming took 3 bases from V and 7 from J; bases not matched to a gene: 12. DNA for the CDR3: TGTGCCAGTAGTATTAATGAGGGAGGGCCTGAAAATGAGCAGTTCTTC. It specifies CASSINEGGPENEQFF. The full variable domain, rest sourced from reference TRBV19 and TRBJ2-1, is DGGITQSPKYLFRKEGQNVTLSCEQNLNHDAMYWYRQDPGQGLRLIYYSQIVNDFQKGDIAEGYSVSREKKESFPLTVTSAQKNPTAFYLCASSINEGGPENEQFFGPGTRLTVL.

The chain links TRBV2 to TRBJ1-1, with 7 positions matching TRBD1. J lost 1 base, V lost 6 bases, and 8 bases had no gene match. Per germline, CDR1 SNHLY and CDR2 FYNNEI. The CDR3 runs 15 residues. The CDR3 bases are TGTGCCAGCAGCGACCTTGGGACAGAGAACACTGAAGCTTTCTTT. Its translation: CASSDLGTENTEAFF. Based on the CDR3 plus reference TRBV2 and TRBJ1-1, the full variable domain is EPEVTQTPSHQVTQMGQEVILRCVPISNHLYFYWYRQILGQKVEFLVSFYNNEISEKSEIFDDQFSVERPDGSNFTLKIRSTKLEDSAMYFCASSDLGTENTEAFFGQGTRLTVV.

This chain's CDR3 is CASSGDRGPGLYEQYF. Here the CDR3 DNA reads TGTGCCAGCAGCGGCGACAGGGGGCCCGGACTTTACGAGCAGTACTTC. This chain joins TRBV7-9 and TRBJ2-7; 10 bases line up with TRBD1. The CDR3 runs 16 residues. Germline V gene sequence: CDR1 SEHNR, CDR2 FQNEAQ (reference sequence). After removal of 5 bases from V and 4 bases from J, the junction contained 11 bases not matched to a gene.

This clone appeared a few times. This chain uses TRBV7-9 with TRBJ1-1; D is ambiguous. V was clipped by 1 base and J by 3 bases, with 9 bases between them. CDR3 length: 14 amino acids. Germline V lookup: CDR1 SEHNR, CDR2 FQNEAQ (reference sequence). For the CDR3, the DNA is TGTGCCAGCAGCTTAGGTGGTGCGCACACTGAAGCTTTCTTT. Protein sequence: CASSLGGAHTEAFF.

As DNA, the CDR3 is TGTGCCAGCAGCTTCAGACTAGCGGGAGGGCCCGTGGATGAGCAGTTCTTC. This encodes CASSFRLAGGPVDEQFF. The V call is TRBV5-4, the J call TRBJ2-1; 14 bases match TRBD2. The CDR3 is 17 residues long. The germline CDR1 and CDR2 sequences are SGHNT and YYREEE (reference sequence). The V and J ends lost 2 bases and 8 bases, in that order; junction bases with no gene match: 9. Variable domain in full (rest from reference TRBV5-4 and TRBJ2-1): ETGVTQSPTHLIKTRGQQVTLRCSSQSGHNTVSWYQQALGQGPQFIFQYYREEENGRGNFPPRFSGLQFPNYSSELNVNALELDDSALYLCASSFRLAGGPVDEQFFGPGTRLTVL.

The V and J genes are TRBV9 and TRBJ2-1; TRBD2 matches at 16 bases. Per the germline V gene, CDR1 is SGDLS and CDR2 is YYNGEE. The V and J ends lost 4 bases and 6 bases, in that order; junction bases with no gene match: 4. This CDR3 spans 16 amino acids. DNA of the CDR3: TGTGCCAGCAGCTACGGGACTAGCGGGAGGGGCAATGAGCAGTTCTTC. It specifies CASSYGTSGRGNEQFF.

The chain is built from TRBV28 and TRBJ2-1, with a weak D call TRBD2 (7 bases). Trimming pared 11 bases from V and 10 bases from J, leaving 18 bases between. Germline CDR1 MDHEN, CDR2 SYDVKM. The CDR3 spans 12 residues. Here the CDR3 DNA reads TGTGCCTGTGGAGGGGGGGTAGGAGAGCAGTTCTTC. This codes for CACGGGVGEQFF.

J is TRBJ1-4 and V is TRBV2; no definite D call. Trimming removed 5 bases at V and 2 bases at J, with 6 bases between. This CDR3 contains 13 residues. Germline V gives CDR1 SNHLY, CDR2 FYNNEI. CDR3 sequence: CASSTGTNEKLFF. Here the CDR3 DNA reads TGTGCCAGCAGTACGGGTACTAATGAAAAACTGTTTTTT.

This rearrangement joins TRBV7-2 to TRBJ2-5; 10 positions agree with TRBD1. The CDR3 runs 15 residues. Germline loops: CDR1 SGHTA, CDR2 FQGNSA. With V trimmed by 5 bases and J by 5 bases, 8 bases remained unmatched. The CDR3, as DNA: TGTGCCAGCAGCACTGGACAGGGGGGAATGGAGACCCAGTACTTC. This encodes CASSTGQGGMETQYF. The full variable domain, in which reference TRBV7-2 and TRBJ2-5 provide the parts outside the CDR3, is GAGVSQSPSNKVTEKGKDVELRCDPISGHTALYWYRQSLGQGLEFLIYFQGNSAPDKSGLPSDRFSAERTGGSVSTLTIQRTQQEDSAVYLCASSTGQGGMETQYFGPGTRLLVL.

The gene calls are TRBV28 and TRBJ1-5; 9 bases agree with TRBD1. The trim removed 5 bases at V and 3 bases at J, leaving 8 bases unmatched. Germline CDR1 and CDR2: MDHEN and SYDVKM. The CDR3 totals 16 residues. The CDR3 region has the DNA TGTGCCAGCAGTGTGGGGACAGGGCGATCCAATCAGCCCCAGCATTTT. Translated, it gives CASSVGTGRSNQPQHF.